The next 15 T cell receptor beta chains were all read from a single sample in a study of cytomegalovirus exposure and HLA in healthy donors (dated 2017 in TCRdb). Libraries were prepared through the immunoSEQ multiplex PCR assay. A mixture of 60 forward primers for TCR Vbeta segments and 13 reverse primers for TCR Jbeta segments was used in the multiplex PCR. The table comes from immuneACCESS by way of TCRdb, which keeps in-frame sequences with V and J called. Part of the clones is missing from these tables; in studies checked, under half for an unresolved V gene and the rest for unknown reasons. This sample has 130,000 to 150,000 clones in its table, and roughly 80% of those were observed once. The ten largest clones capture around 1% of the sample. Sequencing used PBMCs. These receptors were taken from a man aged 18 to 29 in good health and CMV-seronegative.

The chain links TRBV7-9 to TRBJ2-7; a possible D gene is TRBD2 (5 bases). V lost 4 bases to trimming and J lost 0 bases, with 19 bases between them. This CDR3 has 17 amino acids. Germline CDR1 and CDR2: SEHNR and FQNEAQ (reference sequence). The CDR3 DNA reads TGTGCCAGCAGCTCCCCCCGGGCCCAAGGAGGCTCCTACGAGCAGTACTTC. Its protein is CASSSPRAQGGSYEQYF.

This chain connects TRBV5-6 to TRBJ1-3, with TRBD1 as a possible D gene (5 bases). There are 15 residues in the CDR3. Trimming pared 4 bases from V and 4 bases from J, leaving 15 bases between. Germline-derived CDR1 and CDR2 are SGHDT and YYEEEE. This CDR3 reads CASSPRRRGGNTIYF. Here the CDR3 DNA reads TGTGCCAGCAGCCCGCGCAGGAGGGGAGGAAACACCATATATTTT.

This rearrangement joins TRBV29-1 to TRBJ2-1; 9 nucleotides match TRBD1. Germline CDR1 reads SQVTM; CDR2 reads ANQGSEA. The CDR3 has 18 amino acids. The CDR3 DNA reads TGCAGTGGCCTTGTCGCCATGGGGGACAGGGCGAATGGTAATGAGCAGTTCTTC. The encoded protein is CSGLVAMGDRANGNEQFF.

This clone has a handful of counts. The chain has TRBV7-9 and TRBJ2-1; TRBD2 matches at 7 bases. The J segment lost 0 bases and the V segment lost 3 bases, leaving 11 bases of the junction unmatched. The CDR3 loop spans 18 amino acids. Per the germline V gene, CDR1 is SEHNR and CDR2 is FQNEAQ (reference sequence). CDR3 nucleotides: TGTGCCAGCAGCTTGGGTCTAGCGGACTTAAGCTCCTACAATGAGCAGTTCTTC. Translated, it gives CASSLGLADLSSYNEQFF.

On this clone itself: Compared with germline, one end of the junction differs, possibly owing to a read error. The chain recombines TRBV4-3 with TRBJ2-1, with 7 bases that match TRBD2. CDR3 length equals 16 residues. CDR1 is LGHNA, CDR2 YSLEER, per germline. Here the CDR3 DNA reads TGCGCCAGCAGCAAAAGTCCGGGACTAACTTACAGTGAGCAGTTCTTC. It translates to CASSKSPGLTYSEQFF.

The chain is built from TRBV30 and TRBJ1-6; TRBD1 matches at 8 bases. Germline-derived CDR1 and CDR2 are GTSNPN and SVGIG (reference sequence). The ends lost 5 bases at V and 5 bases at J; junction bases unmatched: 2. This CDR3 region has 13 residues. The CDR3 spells CAWRTGNNSPLHF. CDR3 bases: TGTGCCTGGCGGACAGGGAATAATTCACCCCTCCACTTT. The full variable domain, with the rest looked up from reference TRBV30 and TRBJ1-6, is SQTIHQWPATLVQPVGSPLSLECTVEGTSNPNLYWYRQAAGRGLQLLFYSVGIGQISSEVPQNLSASRPQDRQFILSSKKLLLSDSGFYLCAWRTGNNSPLHFGNGTRLTVT.

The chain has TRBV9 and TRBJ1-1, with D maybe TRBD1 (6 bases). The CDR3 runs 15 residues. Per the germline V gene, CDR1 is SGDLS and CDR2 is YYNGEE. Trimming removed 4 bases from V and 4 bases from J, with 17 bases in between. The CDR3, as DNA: TGTGCCAGCAGCCCCCACCTCAGGGGTAGCACTGAAGCTTTCTTT. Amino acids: CASSPHLRGSTEAFF.

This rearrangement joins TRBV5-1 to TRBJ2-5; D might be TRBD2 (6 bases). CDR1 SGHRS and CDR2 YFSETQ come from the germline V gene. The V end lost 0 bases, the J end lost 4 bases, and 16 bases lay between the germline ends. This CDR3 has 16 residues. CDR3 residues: CASSLGQGGVGETQYF. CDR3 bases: TGCGCCAGCAGCTTGGGGCAGGGAGGCGTGGGAGAGACCCAGTACTTC.

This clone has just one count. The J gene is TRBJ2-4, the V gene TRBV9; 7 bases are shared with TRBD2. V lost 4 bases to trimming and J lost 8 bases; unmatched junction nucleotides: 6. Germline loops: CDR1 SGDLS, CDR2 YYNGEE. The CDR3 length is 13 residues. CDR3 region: CASSLGGKDIQYF. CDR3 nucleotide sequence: TGTGCCAGCAGCCTCGGGGGGAAGGACATTCAGTACTTC. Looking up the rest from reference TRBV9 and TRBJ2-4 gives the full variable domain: DSGVTQTPKHLITATGQRVTLRCSPRSGDLSVYWYQQSLDQGLQFLIQYYNGEERAKGNILERFSAQQFPDLHSELNLSSLELGDSALYFCASSLGGKDIQYFGAGTRLSVL.

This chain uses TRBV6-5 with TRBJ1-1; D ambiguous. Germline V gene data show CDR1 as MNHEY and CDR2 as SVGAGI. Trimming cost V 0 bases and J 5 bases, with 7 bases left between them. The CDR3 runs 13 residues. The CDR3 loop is CASSYSGRTEAFF. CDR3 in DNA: TGTGCCAGCAGTTACTCCGGGAGGACTGAAGCTTTCTTT.

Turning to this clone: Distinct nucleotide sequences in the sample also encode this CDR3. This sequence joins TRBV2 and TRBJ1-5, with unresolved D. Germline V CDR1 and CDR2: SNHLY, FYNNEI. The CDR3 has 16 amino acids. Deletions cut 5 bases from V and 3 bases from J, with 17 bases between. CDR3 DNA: TGTGCCAGCAGTACCAGAGTTTCAGGATCCAATCAGCCCCAGCATTTT. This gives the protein CASSTRVSGSNQPQHF.

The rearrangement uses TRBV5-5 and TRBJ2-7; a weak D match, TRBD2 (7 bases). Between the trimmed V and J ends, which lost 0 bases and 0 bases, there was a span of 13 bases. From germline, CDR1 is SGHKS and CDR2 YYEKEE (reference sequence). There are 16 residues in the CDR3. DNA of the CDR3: TGTGCCAGCAGCTTGGTTCGGGGGGCTTACTCCTACGAGCAGTACTTC. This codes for CASSLVRGAYSYEQYF. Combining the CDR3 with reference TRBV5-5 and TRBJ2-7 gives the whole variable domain DAGVTQSPTHLIKTRGQQVTLRCSPISGHKSVSWYQQVLGQGPQFIFQYYEKEERGRGNFPDRFSARQFPNYSSELNVNALLLGDSALYLCASSLVRGAYSYEQYFGPGTRLTVT.

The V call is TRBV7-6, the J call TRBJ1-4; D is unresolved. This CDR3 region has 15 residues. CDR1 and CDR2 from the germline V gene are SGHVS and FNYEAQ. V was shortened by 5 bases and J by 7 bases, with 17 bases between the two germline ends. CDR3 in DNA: TGTGCCAGCAGCCCCCCGCCCGACACGTCTGAAAAACTGTTTTTT. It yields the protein CASSPPPDTSEKLFF.

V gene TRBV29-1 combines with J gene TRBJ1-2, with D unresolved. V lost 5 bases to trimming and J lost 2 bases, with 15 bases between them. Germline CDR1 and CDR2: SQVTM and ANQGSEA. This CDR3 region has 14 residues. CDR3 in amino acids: CSVPGRDVNYGYTF. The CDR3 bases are TGCAGCGTTCCAGGCCGGGATGTAAACTATGGCTACACCTTC.

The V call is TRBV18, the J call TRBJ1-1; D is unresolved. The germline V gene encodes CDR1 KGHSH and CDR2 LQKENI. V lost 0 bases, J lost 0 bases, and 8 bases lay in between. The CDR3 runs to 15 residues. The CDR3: CASSPPLGMNTEAFF. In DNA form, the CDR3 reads TGTGCCAGCTCACCACCCCTCGGGATGAACACTGAAGCTTTCTTT.